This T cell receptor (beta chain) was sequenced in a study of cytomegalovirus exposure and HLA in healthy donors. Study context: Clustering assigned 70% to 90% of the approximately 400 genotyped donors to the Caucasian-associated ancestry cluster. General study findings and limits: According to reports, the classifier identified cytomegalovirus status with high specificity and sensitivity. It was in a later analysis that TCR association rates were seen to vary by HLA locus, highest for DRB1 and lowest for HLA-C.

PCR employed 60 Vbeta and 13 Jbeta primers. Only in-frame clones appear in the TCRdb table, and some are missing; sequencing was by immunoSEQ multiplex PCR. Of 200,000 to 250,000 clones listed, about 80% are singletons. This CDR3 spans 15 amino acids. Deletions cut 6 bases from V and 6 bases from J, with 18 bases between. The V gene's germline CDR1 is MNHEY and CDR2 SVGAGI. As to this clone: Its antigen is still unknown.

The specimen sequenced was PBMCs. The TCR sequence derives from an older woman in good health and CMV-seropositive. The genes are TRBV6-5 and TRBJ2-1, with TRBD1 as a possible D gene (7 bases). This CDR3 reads CASRGGQFSRNEQFF. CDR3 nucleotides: TGTGCCAGCAGGGGGGGACAGTTCTCTCGCAATGAGCAGTTCTTC.